This T cell receptor beta chain was captured in a study of blood T cell repertoires in COVID-19. Repertoires were generated with immunoSEQ multiplex PCR, while TCRdb's copy carries only in-frame clones and drops some. There are about 440,000 clones in the sample; around nine tenths occur only once, and roughly 1.9% lies in the top ten. This clonotype was sampled from a woman younger than 35 with acute COVID-19. What was sequenced was PBMCs or T cells enriched from blood (not recorded which).

This CDR3 is CASSLAAGDGYTF. DNA of the CDR3: TGTGCCAGCAGCTTAGCAGCGGGCGATGGCTACACCTTC. The chain employs TRBV7-9 and TRBJ1-2; no firm D call. CDR3 length equals 13 residues. Trimming cost V 0 bases and J 6 bases, with 8 bases left between them. Germline lookup yields CDR1 SEHNR and CDR2 FQNEAQ (reference sequence).